These 32 T cell receptor beta chains came from one sample sequenced in a study of cytomegalovirus exposure and HLA in healthy donors. PCR involved 60 Vbeta and 13 Jbeta primers. TCRdb keeps only in-frame clones here, not all; method: immunoSEQ multiplex PCR. Of about 150,000 clones in the sample, 60% to 75% were seen once. The specimen was PBMCs. The receptors stem from a man younger than 45 in good health and CMV-seronegative.

This chain joins TRBV10-2 and TRBJ2-4, with TRBD2 matching over 7 bases. Germline V gene sequence: CDR1 WSHSY, CDR2 SAAADI. The CDR3 is 15 residues long. The ends lost 7 bases at V and 6 bases at J; junction bases unmatched: 12. Here the CDR3 DNA reads TGCGCCAGCATTGGTTGGGGCGGGAGTAGAAACATTCAGTACTTC. Translated: CASIGWGGSRNIQYF.

The V call is TRBV18, the J call TRBJ1-3, with TRBD1 matching 7 bases. The CDR3 is 14 residues long. Germline lookup yields CDR1 KGHSH and CDR2 LQKENI. After removal of 3 bases from V and 4 bases from J, the junction contained 3 bases not matched to a gene. DNA for the CDR3: TGTGCCAGCTCACCCACAGGGGCCGGAAACACCATATATTTT. Residues: CASSPTGAGNTIYF.

This clone was recorded once. The chain has TRBV6-1 and TRBJ1-2; D may be TRBD1 (5 bases). In germline, CDR1 is MNHNS, CDR2 SASEGT. The V and J ends lost 5 bases and 3 bases respectively, with 13 bases between them. The CDR3 spans 14 residues. The CDR3 is CASSPGIGDYGYTF. The CDR3 nucleotides read TGTGCCAGCAGTCCAGGGATTGGGGACTATGGCTACACCTTC.

The chain combines TRBV28 with TRBJ1-1; 8 nucleotides line up with TRBD1. After removal of 1 base from V and 3 bases from J, the junction contained 16 bases not matched to a gene. The CDR3 covers 19 residues. In germline, CDR1 is MDHEN, CDR2 SYDVKM. As DNA, the CDR3 is TGTGCCAGCAGTTTATCCTACCTGAGGACAGGGCGAGGTGACACTGAAGCTTTCTTT. Protein: CASSLSYLRTGRGDTEAFF.

This chain joins TRBV2 and TRBJ2-2; no firm D call. Looked up from germline, CDR1 is SNHLY and CDR2 is FYNNEI. V was clipped by 5 bases and J by 5 bases, with 9 bases between them. The CDR3 is made up of 13 amino acids. In DNA, the CDR3 is TGTGCCAGCAGTAAAGGGCCGACCGGGGAGCTGTTTTTT. This codes for CASSKGPTGELFF.

V is TRBV5-4 and J is TRBJ1-2; D is possibly TRBD1 (6 bases). CDR3 length: 16 residues. Germline CDR1 SGHNT, CDR2 YYREEE (reference sequence). Between the trimmed V and J ends, which lost 0 bases and 5 bases, there was a span of 17 bases. CDR3 protein: CASSLAWAVQGYGYTF. CDR3 bases: TGTGCCAGCAGCTTGGCCTGGGCAGTTCAGGGGTATGGCTACACCTTC.

This chain uses TRBV27 with TRBJ2-7; D is perhaps TRBD1 (6 bases). The CDR3 totals 14 residues. Trimming took off 6 bases at V and 0 bases at J, with 12 bases between the two ends. Germline CDR1 is MNHEY and CDR2 is SMNVEV (reference sequence). The CDR3 reads CASRRQDTSYEQYF. CDR3 coding DNA: TGTGCCAGCAGAAGACAGGACACCTCCTACGAGCAGTACTTC.

The rearrangement joins TRBV11-3 to TRBJ2-7, with 7 positions matching TRBD2. V gave up 5 bases and J gave up 5 bases; unmatched junction bases: 9. The germline V gene encodes CDR1 SGHNT and CDR2 YENEEA. The CDR3 extends over 14 amino acids. CDR3 DNA: TGTGCCAGCAGCCCAGGGTGGGAGGGCCACGAGCAGTACTTC. Encoded protein: CASSPGWEGHEQYF. Filled out from reference TRBV11-3 and TRBJ2-7, the complete variable domain reads EAGVVQSPRYKIIEKKQPVAFWCNPISGHNTLYWYLQNLGQGPELLIRYENEEAVDDSQLPKDRFSAERLKGVDSTLKIQPAELGDSAVYLCASSPGWEGHEQYFGPGTRLTVT.

The rearrangement links TRBV6-1 to TRBJ1-5, with unresolved D. The CDR3 length is 13 residues. V gave up 0 bases and J gave up 6 bases, with 6 bases separating them. Germline V gives CDR1 MNHNS, CDR2 SASEGT. The CDR3 DNA follows: TGTGCCAGCAGTGAAGCGGGCAGTCAGCCCCAGCATTTT. This codes for CASSEAGSQPQHF.

V gene TRBV14 combines with J gene TRBJ2-4, with D perhaps matching TRBD2 (6 bases). Germline CDR1 and CDR2: SGHDN and FVKESK. The CDR3 spans 15 residues. Trimming left V 4 bases short and J 0 bases short, with 10 bases between. The CDR3 DNA follows: TGTGCCAGCAGCCCCGGGGGTCTAGCCAAAAACATTCAGTACTTC. Its translation: CASSPGGLAKNIQYF.

This clone was seen more than once but under ten times. The V gene is TRBV5-4, the J gene TRBJ1-4, with D tentatively TRBD1 (5 bases). Trimming took 7 bases from V and 1 from J, leaving 11 bases between them. The CDR3 has 14 amino acids. The germline V gene encodes CDR1 SGHNT and CDR2 YYREEE (reference sequence). CDR3 residues: CASGQGGTNEKLFF. The CDR3 DNA sequence: TGTGCCAGCGGCCAGGGAGGAACTAATGAAAAACTGTTTTTT. Drawing the rest from reference TRBV5-4 and TRBJ1-4, the complete variable domain is ETGVTQSPTHLIKTRGQQVTLRCSSQSGHNTVSWYQQALGQGPQFIFQYYREEENGRGNFPPRFSGLQFPNYSSELNVNALELDDSALYLCASGQGGTNEKLFFGSGTQLSVL.

The chain links TRBV14 to TRBJ2-1, with 13 bases identical to TRBD2. CDR1 and CDR2 from the germline V gene are SGHDN and FVKESK. This CDR3 has 17 amino acids. V trimming: 3 bases; J trimming: 8 bases; junction bases outside the gene matches: 10. CDR3 DNA sequence: TGTGCCAGCAGCCAGGAAGGACTAGCGGGAGTTCTAGATGAGCAGTTCTTC. It is translated as CASSQEGLAGVLDEQFF.

This chain links TRBV28 with TRBJ1-1, with D maybe TRBD1 (6 bases). CDR3 length: 14 residues. The germline V gene encodes CDR1 MDHEN and CDR2 SYDVKM. V lost 4 bases, J lost 4 bases, and 13 bases lay in between. CDR3 region: CASSYRVGVTEAFF. In DNA form, the CDR3 reads TGTGCCAGCAGTTACAGGGTGGGGGTCACTGAAGCTTTCTTT.

The chain links TRBV5-4 to TRBJ2-3; TRBD2 agrees at 7 bases. From germline, CDR1 is SGHNT and CDR2 YYREEE (reference sequence). The V and J ends lost 1 base and 1 base, in that order; junction bases with no gene match: 0. The CDR3 runs 14 residues. The CDR3 spells CASSLLAGTDTQYF. For the CDR3, the DNA is TGTGCCAGCAGCTTGCTAGCGGGCACAGATACGCAGTATTTT.

This clone was seen more than once but under ten times. J is TRBJ2-3 and V is TRBV5-4; the match to TRBD2 covers 7 bases. Trimming removed 4 bases from V and 6 bases from J; junction bases left unmatched: 14. Germline V gene sequence: CDR1 SGHNT, CDR2 YYREEE (reference sequence). The CDR3 extends over 16 amino acids. CDR3 sequence: CASSQDGGGGLDTQYF. The CDR3 region has the DNA TGTGCCAGCAGCCAAGATGGGGGGGGAGGGCTCGATACGCAGTATTTT.

V usage is TRBV5-4 and J usage is TRBJ2-7; 7 nucleotides match TRBD2. This CDR3 has 12 residues. Germline CDR1 reads SGHNT; CDR2 reads YYREEE (reference sequence). Trimming removed 4 bases from V and 5 bases from J; junction bases left unmatched: 3. CDR3 amino acids: CASSRGVDEQYF. The CDR3 DNA reads TGTGCCAGCAGCCGGGGGGTTGACGAGCAGTACTTC.

This sequence joins TRBV2 and TRBJ2-7, with D possibly matching TRBD2 (7 bases). The CDR3 has 14 residues. Germline CDR1 is SNHLY and CDR2 is FYNNEI. The germline V and J ends were trimmed by 4 bases and 5 bases, with 15 bases remaining between them. CDR3 coding DNA: TGTGCCAGCAGTGGTTTAGGGGGGGATAACGAGCAGTACTTC. Its protein is CASSGLGGDNEQYF.

The rearrangement uses TRBV29-1 and TRBJ2-3; D is perhaps TRBD2 (6 bases). V was clipped by 4 bases and J by 4 bases, with 12 bases between them. The CDR3 has 13 residues. Germline-derived CDR1 and CDR2 are SQVTM and ANQGSEA. The CDR3 sequence is CSVGSSGADTQYF. The CDR3 nucleotides are TGCAGCGTTGGGTCGTCGGGAGCAGATACGCAGTATTTT.

This clone was recorded once. This chain links TRBV19 with TRBJ1-1, with D maybe TRBD1 (5 bases). CDR1 LNHDA and CDR2 SQIVND come from the germline V gene (reference sequence). This CDR3 is 13 amino acids long. V dropped 4 bases and J dropped 2 bases, with 8 bases sitting between them. The CDR3 nucleotides are TGTGCCAGTAGTACGACAGTCAACACTGAAGCTTTCTTT. This translates into CASSTTVNTEAFF.

This chain links TRBV29-1 with TRBJ1-2; TRBD1 matches at 8 bases. Per germline, CDR1 SQVTM and CDR2 ANQGSEA. Unmatched junction bases numbered 13, after V lost 4 bases and J lost 6 bases. The CDR3 spans 15 residues. CDR3 amino acids: CSVVGHLTGDDGYTF. The CDR3 bases are TGCAGCGTTGTAGGCCACCTGACAGGGGACGATGGCTACACCTTC.

The V gene is TRBV4-2, the J gene TRBJ2-5; 7 nucleotides match TRBD2. Germline V gene sequence: CDR1 LGHNA, CDR2 YNFKEQ. The CDR3 runs to 16 residues. Losses at the gene ends were 4 bases for V and 2 bases for J; bases not matched to a gene: 10. This CDR3 is CASSRDGGSYQETQYF. CDR3 sequence (DNA): TGTGCCAGCAGCCGGGACGGGGGGAGTTATCAAGAGACCCAGTACTTC.

This clone came up once. The gene calls are TRBV5-6 and TRBJ2-7; no clear D. Germline values: CDR1 SGHDT, CDR2 YYEEEE. The CDR3 is 13 residues long. The ends were cut back, 1 base at V and 2 bases at J, with 7 bases in the middle. The CDR3 sequence: CASSLLSTYEQYF. The CDR3 DNA is TGTGCCAGCAGCTTGCTCAGTACCTACGAGCAGTACTTC.

V is TRBV28 and J is TRBJ1-2; 8 bases align to TRBD1. The V gene end was trimmed by 2 bases and the J gene end by 4 bases; junction bases not matched to a gene: 6. Germline V gene sequence: CDR1 MDHEN, CDR2 SYDVKM. The CDR3 has 15 residues. CDR3 in DNA: TGTGCCAGCAGTTTAGGGACAGGTTCGATCTATGGCTACACCTTC. Translation: CASSLGTGSIYGYTF.

The chain links TRBV9 to TRBJ1-5; 9 bases are shared with TRBD1. Germline loops: CDR1 SGDLS, CDR2 YYNGEE. The CDR3 contains 15 residues. Trimming removed 2 bases from V and 2 bases from J; junction bases left unmatched: 2. The CDR3, as DNA: TGTGCCAGCAGCGTTGGGGACAGGGGCAATCAGCCCCAGCATTTT. This gives the protein CASSVGDRGNQPQHF.

The CDR3: CASSVLGQGASGNTIYF. CDR3 sequence (DNA): TGTGCCAGCAGTGTTCTTGGACAGGGGGCCTCTGGAAACACCATATATTTT. This sequence joins TRBV25-1 and TRBJ1-3; 11 bases line up with TRBD1. The CDR3 length is 17 residues. The V and J ends lost 4 bases and 0 bases, in that order; junction bases with no gene match: 5. Germline lookup yields CDR1 MGHDK and CDR2 SYGVNS.

This clone appeared a few times. V and J are TRBV7-2 and TRBJ2-7; TRBD2 aligns across 13 bases. CDR1 and CDR2 from the germline V gene are SGHTA and FQGNSA. The CDR3 runs to 15 residues. After removal of 5 bases from V and 2 bases from J, the junction contained 3 bases not matched to a gene. The CDR3 DNA reads as TGTGCCAGCAGCATAACTAGCGGGGGGGCCTACGAGCAGTACTTC. Its protein product is CASSITSGGAYEQYF.

The genes are TRBV28 and TRBJ2-3; 9 positions match TRBD2. Germline V gene lookup returns CDR1 MDHEN and CDR2 SYDVKM. CDR3 length: 15 residues. The V segment lost 7 bases and the J segment 3 bases; nucleotides outside the gene matches: 8. DNA of the CDR3: TGTGCCAGCATCGAGAGCGGGGGGCTGACAGATACGCAGTATTTT. This encodes CASIESGGLTDTQYF.

V and J are TRBV7-8 and TRBJ2-1; possible D gene TRBD2, 5 bases. Trimming took off 5 bases at V and 8 bases at J, with 13 bases between the two ends. This CDR3 is 13 amino acids long. CDR1 is SGHVS and CDR2 is FQNEAQ in the germline V gene. The CDR3 sequence is CASSLTRVDEQFF. The CDR3 DNA reads TGTGCCAGCAGCCTTACTAGGGTCGATGAGCAGTTCTTC.

This clone showed up just a few times. DNA for the CDR3: TGCGCCAGCAGCGGAGAAGGAACCATGGGTGAAAAACTGTTTTTT. Its translation is CASSGEGTMGEKLFF. The chain carries TRBV5-1 and TRBJ1-4; D is unresolved. Trimming took off 4 bases at V and 7 bases at J, with 17 bases between the two ends. There are 15 residues in the CDR3. The germline V gene has CDR1 SGHRS and CDR2 YFSETQ.

J is TRBJ1-2 and V is TRBV7-2; 12 bases are shared with TRBD1. Per the germline V gene, CDR1 is SGHTA and CDR2 is FQGNSA. CDR3 size: 19 residues. The trim removed 3 bases at V and 4 bases at J, leaving 15 bases unmatched. In DNA, the CDR3 is TGTGCCAGCAGCTTCGTCAGGGGGGGACAGGGGGCCAATTCCTATGGCTACACCTTC. It is translated as CASSFVRGGQGANSYGYTF.

V is TRBV5-1 and J is TRBJ2-7, with 7 bases that match TRBD1. This CDR3 spans 15 amino acids. Germline V gene data show CDR1 as SGHRS and CDR2 as YFSETQ. The V gene end was trimmed by 4 bases and the J gene end by 0 bases; junction bases not matched to a gene: 7. The DNA for the CDR3 is TGCGCCAGCAGCCTTACAGGGGTCAACTCCTACGAGCAGTACTTC. Translating gives CASSLTGVNSYEQYF.

The chain carries TRBV7-9 and TRBJ1-1; 10 bases agree with TRBD1. The length of the CDR3 is 15 residues. Germline CDR1 SEHNR, CDR2 FQNEAQ (reference sequence). Unmatched junction bases numbered 8, after V lost 5 bases and J lost 5 bases. The CDR3 coding sequence is TGTGCCAGCAGCCCAATACGGACAGGGGGAACTGAAGCTTTCTTT. As protein: CASSPIRTGGTEAFF.